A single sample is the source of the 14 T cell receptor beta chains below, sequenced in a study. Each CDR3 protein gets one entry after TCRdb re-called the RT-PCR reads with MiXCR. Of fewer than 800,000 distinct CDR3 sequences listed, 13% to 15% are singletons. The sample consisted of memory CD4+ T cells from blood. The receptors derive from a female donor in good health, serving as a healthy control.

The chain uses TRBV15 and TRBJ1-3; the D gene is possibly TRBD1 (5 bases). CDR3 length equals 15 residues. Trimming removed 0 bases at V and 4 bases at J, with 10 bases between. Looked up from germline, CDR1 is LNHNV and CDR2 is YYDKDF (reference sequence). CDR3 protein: CATSRDKGPGNTIYF. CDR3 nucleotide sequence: TGTGCCACCAGCAGAGATAAGGGGCCCGGAAACACCATATATTTT.

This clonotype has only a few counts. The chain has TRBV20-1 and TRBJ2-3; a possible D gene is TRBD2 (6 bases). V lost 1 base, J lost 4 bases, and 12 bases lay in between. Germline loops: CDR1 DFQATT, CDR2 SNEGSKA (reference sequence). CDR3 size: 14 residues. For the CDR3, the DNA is TGCAGTGCTAGAGCTCCCGGGGGTGCAGATACGCAGTATTTT. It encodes CSARAPGGADTQYF.

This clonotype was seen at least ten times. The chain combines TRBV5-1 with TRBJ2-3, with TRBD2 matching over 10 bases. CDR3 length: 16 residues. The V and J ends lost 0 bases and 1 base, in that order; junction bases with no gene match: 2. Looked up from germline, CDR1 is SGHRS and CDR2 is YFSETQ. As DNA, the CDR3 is TGCGCCAGCAGCTTGGCCGGGACTAGCGGCACAGATACGCAGTATTTT. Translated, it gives CASSLAGTSGTDTQYF.

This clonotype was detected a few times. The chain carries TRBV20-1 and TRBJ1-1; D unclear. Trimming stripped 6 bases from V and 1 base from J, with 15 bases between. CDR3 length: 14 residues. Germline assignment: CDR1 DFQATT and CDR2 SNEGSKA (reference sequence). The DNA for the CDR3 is TGCAGTGCCAGCGGCAGGTCAGCGAACACTGAAGCTTTCTTT. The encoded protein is CSASGRSANTEAFF.

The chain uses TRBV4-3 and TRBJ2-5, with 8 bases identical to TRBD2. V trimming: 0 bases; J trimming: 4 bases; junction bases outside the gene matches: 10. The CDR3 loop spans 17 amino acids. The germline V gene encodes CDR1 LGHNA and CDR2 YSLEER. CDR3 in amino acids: CASSQDRPGGPRETQYF. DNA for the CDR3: TGCGCCAGCAGCCAAGATAGGCCGGGGGGGCCCCGAGAGACCCAGTACTTC.

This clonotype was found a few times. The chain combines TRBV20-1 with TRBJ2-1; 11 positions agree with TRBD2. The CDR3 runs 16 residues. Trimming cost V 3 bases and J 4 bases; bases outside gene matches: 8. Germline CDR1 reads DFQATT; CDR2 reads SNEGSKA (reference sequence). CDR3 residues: CSARAATSGVYNEQFF. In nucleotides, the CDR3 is TGCAGTGCTAGGGCTGCGACTAGCGGGGTATACAATGAGCAGTTCTTC.

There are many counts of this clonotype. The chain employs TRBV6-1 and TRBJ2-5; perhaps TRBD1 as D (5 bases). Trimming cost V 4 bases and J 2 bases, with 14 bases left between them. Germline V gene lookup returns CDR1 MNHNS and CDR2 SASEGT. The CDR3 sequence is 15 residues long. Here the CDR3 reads CASSGAWGPQETQYF. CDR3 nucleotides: TGTGCCAGCAGTGGGGCGTGGGGCCCGCAAGAGACCCAGTACTTC.

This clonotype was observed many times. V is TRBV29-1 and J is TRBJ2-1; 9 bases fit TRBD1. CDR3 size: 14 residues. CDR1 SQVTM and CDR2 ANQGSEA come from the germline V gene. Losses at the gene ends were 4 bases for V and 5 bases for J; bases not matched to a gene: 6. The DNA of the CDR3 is TGCAGCGTTGCCCCGGGACAGGGAGACAATGAGCAGTTCTTC. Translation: CSVAPGQGDNEQFF.

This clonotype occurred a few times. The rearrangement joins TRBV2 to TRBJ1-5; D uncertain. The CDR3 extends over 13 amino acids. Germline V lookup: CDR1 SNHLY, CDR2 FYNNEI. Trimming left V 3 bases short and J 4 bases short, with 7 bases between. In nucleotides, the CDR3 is TGTGCCAGCAGTGAGGGGAATAATCAGCCCCAGCATTTT. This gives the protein CASSEGNNQPQHF.

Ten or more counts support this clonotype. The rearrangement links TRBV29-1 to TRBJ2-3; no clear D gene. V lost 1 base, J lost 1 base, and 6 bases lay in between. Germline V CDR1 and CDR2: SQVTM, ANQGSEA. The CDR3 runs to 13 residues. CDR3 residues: CSVEGERTDTQYF. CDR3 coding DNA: TGCAGCGTTGAAGGAGAGCGCACAGATACGCAGTATTTT.

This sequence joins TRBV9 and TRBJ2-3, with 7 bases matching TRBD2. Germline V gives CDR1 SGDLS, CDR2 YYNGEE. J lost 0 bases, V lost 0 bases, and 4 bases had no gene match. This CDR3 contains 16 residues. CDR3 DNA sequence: TGTGCCAGCAGCGTAGGATCTAGCGGTAGCACAGATACGCAGTATTTT. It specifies CASSVGSSGSTDTQYF.

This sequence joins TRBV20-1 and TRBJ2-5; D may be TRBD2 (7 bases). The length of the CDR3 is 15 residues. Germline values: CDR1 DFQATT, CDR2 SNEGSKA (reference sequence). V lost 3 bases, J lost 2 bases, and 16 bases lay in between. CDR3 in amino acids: CSARWPRGGQETQYF. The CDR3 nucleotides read TGCAGTGCTAGGTGGCCTAGGGGGGGGCAAGAGACCCAGTACTTC.

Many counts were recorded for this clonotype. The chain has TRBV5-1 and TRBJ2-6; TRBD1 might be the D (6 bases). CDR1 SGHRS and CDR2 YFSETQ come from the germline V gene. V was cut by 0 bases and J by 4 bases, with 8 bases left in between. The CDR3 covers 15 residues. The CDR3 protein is CASSLEGVGANVLTF. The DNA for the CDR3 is TGCGCCAGCAGCTTGGAGGGGGTCGGGGCCAACGTCCTGACTTTC. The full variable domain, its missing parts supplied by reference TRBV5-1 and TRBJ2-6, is KAGVTQTPRYLIKTRGQQVTLSCSPISGHRSVSWYQQTPGQGLQFLFEYFSETQRNKGNFPGRFSGRQFSNSRSEMNVSTLELGDSALYLCASSLEGVGANVLTFGAGSRLTVL.

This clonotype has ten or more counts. The CDR3 is CASSPQGNEQFF. The DNA of the CDR3 is TGTGCCAGCAGTCCCCAGGGGAATGAGCAGTTCTTC. This chain joins TRBV7-9 and TRBJ2-1, with D tentatively TRBD1 (6 bases). The length of the CDR3 is 12 residues. V was clipped by 6 bases and J by 7 bases, with 10 bases between them. From germline, CDR1 is SEHNR and CDR2 FQNEAQ (reference sequence).